The rows below give T cell receptor beta chains drawn from one sample of a study of neurological immune-mediated disorders. MiXCR was run by TCRdb on the 5' RACE reads, yielding one entry per CDR3 protein. The data contain roughly 41,000 distinct CDR3 sequences, around 2% of them singletons. The sample comprised PBMCs. The receptors stem from a woman in her forties with multiple sclerosis. CDR3s include the opening cysteine and the closing phenylalanine or tryptophan. D genes are given only for firm matches. Where a row states a size, it is once, few, many or the class of an expanded clone; other rows omit it.

size: -; length: 14; J: TRBJ2-7; V: TRBV5-1; D: -; CDR3: CASSLGFDFGEQYF; DNA: TGCGCCAGCAGCTTGGGCTTCGACTTCGGCGAGCAGTACTTC
size: many; length: 15; J: TRBJ2-3; V: TRBV6-5; D: -; CDR3: CASSYSGSRTDTQYF; DNA: TGTGCCAGCAGTTACTCGGGGTCCCGCACAGATACGCAGTATTTT
size: many; length: 14; J: TRBJ2-1; V: TRBV3-1; D: TRBD2; CDR3: CASSQRTSYDEQFF; DNA: TGTGCCAGCAGCCAAAGGACTAGCTATGATGAGCAGTTCTTC
size: many; length: 13; J: TRBJ1-1; V: TRBV11-2; D: -; CDR3: CASSLDRPGEAFF; DNA: TGTGCCAGCAGCTTAGATCGACCGGGTGAAGCTTTCTTT
size: many; length: 14; J: TRBJ1-4; V: TRBV20-1; D: -; CDR3: CSARPRETNEKLFF; DNA: TGCAGTGCTAGACCCCGGGAAACTAATGAAAAACTGTTTTTT
size: few; length: 13; J: TRBJ2-7; V: TRBV20-1; D: TRBD1; CDR3: CSLGTGGIYEQYF; DNA: TGCAGCCTCGGGACAGGGGGAATCTACGAGCAGTACTTC
size: many; length: 14; J: TRBJ1-1; V: TRBV7-8; D: -; CDR3: CASSLGAGDLIAFF; DNA: TGTGCCAGCAGCTTAGGTGCAGGGGACCTAATAGCTTTCTTT
size: many; length: 14; J: TRBJ2-3; V: TRBV4-1; D: -; CDR3: CASSQGTPTDTQYF; DNA: TGCGCCAGCAGCCAAGGGACCCCCACAGATACGCAGTATTTT
size: many; length: 16; J: TRBJ2-3; V: TRBV5-6; D: -; CDR3: CASSPDTGSSTDTQYF; DNA: TGTGCCAGCAGCCCGGATACAGGGAGTAGTACAGATACGCAGTATTTT
size: many; length: 14; J: TRBJ2-3; V: TRBV12-3/TRBV12-4; D: -; CDR3: CASSLLAKEDTQYF; DNA: TGTGCCAGCAGTTTACTAGCTAAAGAAGATACGCAGTATTTT
size: many; length: 12; J: TRBJ1-1; V: TRBV3-1; D: -; CDR3: CASSQGRGAAFF; DNA: TGTGCCAGCAGCCAAGGCAGGGGTGCAGCTTTCTTT
size: -; length: 14; J: TRBJ2-7; V: TRBV11-2; D: TRBD2; CDR3: CASSLVLAGTEQYF; DNA: TGTGCCAGCAGCTTGGTACTAGCGGGTACAGAGCAGTACTTC
size: many; length: 14; J: TRBJ1-1; V: TRBV5-6; D: -; CDR3: CASSTGHLNTEAFF; DNA: TGTGCCAGCAGCACGGGACACCTAAACACTGAAGCTTTCTTT
size: many; length: 13; J: TRBJ1-1; V: TRBV5-1; D: TRBD1; CDR3: CASSLAGRGPAFF; DNA: TGCGCCAGCAGCTTGGCCGGCAGGGGGCCAGCTTTCTTT
size: many; length: 14; J: TRBJ2-7; V: TRBV20-1; D: TRBD2; CDR3: CSARASGGAYEQYF; DNA: TGCAGTGCTAGAGCGAGCGGGGGAGCCTACGAGCAGTACTTC
size: many; length: 14; J: TRBJ1-2; V: TRBV12-3/TRBV12-4; D: -; CDR3: CASSLSRTGTGYTF; DNA: TGTGCCAGCAGTTTATCACGGACCGGGACTGGCTACACCTTC
size: many; length: 15; J: TRBJ1-1; V: TRBV12-5; D: TRBD1; CDR3: CASGLATGVGTEAFF; DNA: TGTGCTAGTGGTTTGGCAACAGGGGTGGGCACTGAAGCTTTCTTT
size: many; length: 16; J: TRBJ2-2; V: TRBV7-7; D: -; CDR3: CASSLAEAGNTGELFF; DNA: TGTGCCAGCAGCTTAGCGGAGGCGGGGAACACCGGGGAGCTGTTTTTT
size: many; length: 11; J: TRBJ2-1; V: TRBV6-5; D: TRBD2; CDR3: CASRGRDEQFF; DNA: TGTGCCAGCAGGGGGAGGGATGAGCAGTTCTTC
size: few; length: 13; J: TRBJ2-7; V: TRBV10-3; D: -; CDR3: CATQGRGGDEQYF; DNA: TGTGCCACCCAAGGGCGAGGGGGGGACGAGCAGTACTTC
size: many; length: 13; J: TRBJ2-6; V: TRBV2; D: -; CDR3: CASKLSGANVLTF; DNA: TGTGCCAGCAAACTATCTGGGGCCAACGTCCTGACTTTC
size: many; length: 14; J: TRBJ2-6; V: TRBV20-1; D: -; CDR3: CSAVQGKGANVLTF; DNA: TGCAGTGCAGTTCAGGGGAAAGGGGCCAACGTCCTGACTTTC
size: once; length: 11; J: TRBJ2-4; V: TRBV3-1; D: -; CDR3: CASSLLNIQYF; DNA: TGTGCCAGCAGCCTCCTTAACATTCAGTACTTC
size: many; length: 16; J: TRBJ2-6; V: TRBV7-2; D: -; CDR3: CASSLGSRAGANVLTF; DNA: TGTGCCAGCAGCTTAGGGAGCCGGGCTGGGGCCAACGTCCTGACTTTC
size: many; length: 15; J: TRBJ2-1; V: TRBV20-1; D: -; CDR3: CSATRASANYNEQFF; DNA: TGCAGTGCCACTCGGGCCTCAGCCAATTACAATGAGCAGTTCTTC
size: many; length: 15; J: TRBJ2-3; V: TRBV11-2; D: TRBD1; CDR3: CASSPTTGLAGTQYF; DNA: TGTGCCAGCAGCCCAACGACAGGGCTAGCTGGTACGCAGTATTTT
size: few; length: 15; J: TRBJ2-7; V: TRBV6-1; D: -; CDR3: CASRRGGTTSYEQYF; DNA: TGTGCCAGCAGGAGGGGGGGAACGACCTCCTACGAGCAGTACTTC
size: many; length: 14; J: TRBJ1-2; V: TRBV27; D: TRBD1; CDR3: CASSYSPGGGGYTF; DNA: TGTGCCAGCAGTTATTCCCCAGGGGGCGGTGGCTACACCTTC
size: many; length: 14; J: TRBJ2-7; V: TRBV5-1; D: -; CDR3: CASTPSDPHLEQYF; DNA: TGCGCCAGCACCCCCTCGGACCCCCACCTCGAGCAGTACTTC
size: many; length: 13; J: TRBJ2-7; V: TRBV5-1; D: -; CDR3: CASSSQGPYEQYF; DNA: TGCGCCAGCAGCTCACAGGGACCTTACGAGCAGTACTTC
size: many; length: 15; J: TRBJ1-4; V: TRBV4-2; D: -; CDR3: CASSQVGGRDEKLFF; DNA: TGTGCCAGCAGCCAAGTGGGGGGAAGGGATGAAAAACTGTTTTTT
size: many; length: 15; J: TRBJ2-1; V: TRBV20-1; D: TRBD2; CDR3: CSARISGGRSNEQFF; DNA: TGCAGTGCTAGAATTAGCGGGGGCAGGAGCAATGAGCAGTTCTTC
size: many; length: 15; J: TRBJ2-3; V: TRBV5-5; D: -; CDR3: CASSSGRTSGDTQYF; DNA: TGTGCCAGCAGCTCCGGAAGAACTTCAGGCGATACGCAGTATTTT
size: many; length: 14; J: TRBJ1-1; V: TRBV6-6; D: -; CDR3: CASSAVGLATEAFF; DNA: TGTGCCAGCAGTGCCGTCGGGCTAGCCACTGAAGCTTTCTTT
size: many; length: 12; J: TRBJ1-1; V: TRBV20-1; D: -; CDR3: CSAPSQLTEAFF; DNA: TGCAGTGCGCCCTCACAGTTAACTGAAGCTTTCTTT
size: many; length: 14; J: TRBJ2-2; V: TRBV10-3; D: TRBD1; CDR3: CAISERQGAGELFF; DNA: TGTGCCATCAGTGAGAGGCAGGGGGCCGGGGAGCTGTTTTTT
size: -; length: 13; J: TRBJ2-7; V: TRBV10-3; D: -; CDR3: CAISAGDSPEQYF; DNA: TGTGCCATCAGTGCGGGGGACTCCCCCGAGCAGTACTTC
size: many; length: 13; J: TRBJ1-2; V: TRBV5-1; D: -; CDR3: CASSLDTRYGYTF; DNA: TGCGCCAGCAGCTTGGACACGCGATATGGCTACACCTTC
size: many; length: 14; J: TRBJ1-1; V: TRBV5-1; D: -; CDR3: CASSTEQGITEAFF; DNA: TGCGCCAGCAGCACGGAGCAGGGGATCACTGAAGCTTTCTTT
size: many; length: 16; J: TRBJ2-3; V: TRBV12-3/TRBV12-4; D: TRBD2; CDR3: CASSPVLAGRTDTQYF; DNA: TGTGCCAGCAGTCCCGTACTAGCGGGGCGCACAGATACGCAGTATTTT
size: many; length: 12; J: TRBJ2-5; V: TRBV3-1; D: TRBD1; CDR3: CATGYRGETQYF; DNA: TGTGCCACCGGTTACAGGGGCGAGACCCAGTACTTC
size: many; length: 13; J: TRBJ1-2; V: TRBV12-3/TRBV12-4; D: -; CDR3: CASSLESYYGYTF; DNA: TGTGCCAGCAGTTTAGAATCCTATTATGGCTACACCTTC
size: few; length: 17; J: TRBJ2-3; V: TRBV2; D: TRBD2; CDR3: CASSATPSGGGTDTQYF; DNA: TGTGCCAGCAGTGCCACCCCTAGCGGGGGAGGCACAGATACGCAGTATTTT
size: many; length: 13; J: TRBJ1-5; V: TRBV20-1; D: -; CDR3: CSARQDSNQPQHF; DNA: TGCAGTGCTAGGCAGGACAGCAATCAGCCCCAGCATTTT
size: many; length: 13; J: TRBJ2-7; V: TRBV5-1; D: -; CDR3: CASSLDVSYEQYF; DNA: TGCGCCAGCAGCTTGGACGTCTCCTACGAGCAGTACTTC
size: many; length: 15; J: TRBJ1-6; V: TRBV14; D: -; CDR3: CASSPGSSYNSPLHF; DNA: TGTGCCAGCAGCCCGGGGAGCTCCTATAATTCACCCCTCCACTTT
size: many; length: 13; J: TRBJ2-7; V: TRBV4-1; D: -; CDR3: CASSQEVSYEQYF; DNA: TGCGCCAGCAGCCAAGAGGTTTCCTACGAGCAGTACTTC
size: many; length: 13; J: TRBJ2-7; V: TRBV29-1; D: -; CDR3: CSVGKIIGDEQYF; DNA: TGCAGCGTTGGGAAGATTATAGGGGACGAGCAGTACTTC
size: many; length: 14; J: TRBJ2-5; V: TRBV5-1; D: -; CDR3: CASSVTSVGETQYF; DNA: TGCGCCAGCAGCGTCACTAGTGTGGGAGAGACCCAGTACTTC
size: many; length: 18; J: TRBJ2-1; V: TRBV5-1; D: TRBD2; CDR3: CASSLVVGLAGVPHEQFF; DNA: TGCGCCAGCAGCTTGGTAGTGGGGCTAGCGGGAGTGCCCCATGAGCAGTTCTTC
size: many; length: 15; J: TRBJ2-3; V: TRBV7-9; D: -; CDR3: CASSLTQAASDTQYF; DNA: TGTGCCAGCAGCTTAACACAGGCAGCCTCGGATACGCAGTATTTT
size: many; length: 14; J: TRBJ1-2; V: TRBV29-1; D: -; CDR3: CSVPILSASYGYTF; DNA: TGCAGCGTTCCGATACTCTCAGCATCCTATGGCTACACCTTC